The source of this T cell receptor (beta chain) is a study of T cells in Graves' hyperthyroidism and ophthalmopathy. Study-level results: Ophthalmopathy could be told apart from stable hyperthyroidism with a 13 V-J model.

The CDR3 is 11 amino acids. Trimming left V 4 bases short and J 6 bases short, with 6 bases between. From germline, CDR1 is LGHDT and CDR2 YNNKEL (reference sequence). The hyperthyroidism was newly diagnosed and had lasted under 2 months; the patients were aged 18 to 65. Authors of the study amplified TCR beta CDR3 regions from RNA transcripts. The primer set for the first-round RT-PCR of the TCR CDR3 was HTBI. MiXCR, run by TCRdb on the multiplex PCR reads, gives a single entry per CDR3 protein. The table records 130,000 or so distinct CDR3 sequences, approximately 20% of them present only once. As concerns this clonotype: Its antigen is unknown.

The sequenced sample was blood. The clonotype was recovered from a woman aged 45-59 years with Graves' hyperthyroidism that later progressed to Graves' ophthalmopathy. The chain combines TRBV3-1 with TRBJ2-5; D is unresolved. Here the CDR3 DNA reads TGTGCCAGCAGCCCAGGTCAGACCCAGTACTTC. It codes for CASSPGQTQYF.